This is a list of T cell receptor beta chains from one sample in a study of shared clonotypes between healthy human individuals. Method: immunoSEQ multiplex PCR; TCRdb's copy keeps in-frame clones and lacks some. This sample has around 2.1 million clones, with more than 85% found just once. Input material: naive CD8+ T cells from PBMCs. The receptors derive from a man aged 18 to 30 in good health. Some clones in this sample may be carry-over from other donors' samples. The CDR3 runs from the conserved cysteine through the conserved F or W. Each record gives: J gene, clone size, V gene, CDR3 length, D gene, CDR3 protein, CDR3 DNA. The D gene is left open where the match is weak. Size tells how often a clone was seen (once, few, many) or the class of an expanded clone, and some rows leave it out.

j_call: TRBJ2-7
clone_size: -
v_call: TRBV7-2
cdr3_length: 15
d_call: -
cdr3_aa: CASSYAENLYYEQYF
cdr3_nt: TGTGCCAGCAGCTACGCGGAGAACCTCTACTACGAGCAGTACTTC

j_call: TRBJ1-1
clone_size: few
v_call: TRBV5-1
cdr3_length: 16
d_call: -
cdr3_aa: CASSLVIRDGSGEAFF
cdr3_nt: TGCGCCAGCAGCTTGGTAATCAGGGACGGGTCGGGTGAAGCTTTCTTT

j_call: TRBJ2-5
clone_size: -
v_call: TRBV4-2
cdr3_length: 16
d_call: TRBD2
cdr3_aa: CASSQGVAGLQETQYF
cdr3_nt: TGTGCCAGCAGCCAGGGGGTAGCGGGGCTCCAAGAGACCCAGTACTTC

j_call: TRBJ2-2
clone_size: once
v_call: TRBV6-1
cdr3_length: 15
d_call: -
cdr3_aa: CASSLPGYYTGELFF
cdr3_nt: TGTGCCAGCAGTTTACCGGGATATTACACCGGGGAGCTGTTTTTT

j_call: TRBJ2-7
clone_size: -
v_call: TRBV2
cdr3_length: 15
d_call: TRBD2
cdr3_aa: CARSVRTSGRYEQYF
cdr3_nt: TGTGCCAGGTCGGTGAGGACTAGCGGAAGATACGAGCAGTACTTC

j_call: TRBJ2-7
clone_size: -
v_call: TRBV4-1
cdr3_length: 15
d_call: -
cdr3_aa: CASSLPTPAGGEQYF
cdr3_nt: TGCGCCAGCAGCCTGCCCACTCCGGCCGGTGGCGAGCAGTACTTC

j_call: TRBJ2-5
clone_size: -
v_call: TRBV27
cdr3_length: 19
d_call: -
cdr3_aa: CASSLYPPGIAPVLETQYF
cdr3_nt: TGTGCCAGCAGTTTATACCCCCCCGGGATAGCTCCGGTATTAGAGACCCAGTACTTC

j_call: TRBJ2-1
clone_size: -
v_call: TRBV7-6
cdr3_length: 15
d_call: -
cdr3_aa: CASTTSAGKSNEQFF
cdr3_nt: TGTGCCAGCACCACCTCAGCGGGTAAAAGCAATGAGCAGTTCTTC

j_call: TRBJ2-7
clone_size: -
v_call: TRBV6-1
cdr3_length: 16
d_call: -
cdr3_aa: CASSEARGGVSYEQYF
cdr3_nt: TGTGCCAGCAGTGAAGCGAGGGGGGGGGTCTCCTACGAGCAGTACTTC

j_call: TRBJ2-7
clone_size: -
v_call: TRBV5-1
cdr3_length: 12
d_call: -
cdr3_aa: CASSYQGYEQYF
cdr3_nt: TGCGCCAGCAGCTATCAGGGTTACGAGCAGTACTTC

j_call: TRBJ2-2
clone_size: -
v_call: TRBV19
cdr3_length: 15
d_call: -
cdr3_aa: CASSMKNSLTGELFF
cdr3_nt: TGTGCCAGTAGTATGAAAAACAGCCTCACCGGGGAGCTGTTTTTT

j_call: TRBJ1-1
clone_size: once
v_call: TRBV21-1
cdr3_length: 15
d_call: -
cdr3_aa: CASSKVAGATTEAFF
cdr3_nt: TGTGCCAGCAGCAAAGTCGCAGGGGCGACCACTGAAGCTTTCTTT

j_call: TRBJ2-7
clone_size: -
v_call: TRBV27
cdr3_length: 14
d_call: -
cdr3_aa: CASSWDRRGFEQYF
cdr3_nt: TGTGCCAGCAGTTGGGACCGGAGGGGTTTCGAGCAGTACTTC

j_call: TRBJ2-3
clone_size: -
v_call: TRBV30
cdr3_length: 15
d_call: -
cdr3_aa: CALTKDGGTTDTQYF
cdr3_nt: TGTGCCTTGACAAAAGATGGCGGGACGACAGATACGCAGTATTTT